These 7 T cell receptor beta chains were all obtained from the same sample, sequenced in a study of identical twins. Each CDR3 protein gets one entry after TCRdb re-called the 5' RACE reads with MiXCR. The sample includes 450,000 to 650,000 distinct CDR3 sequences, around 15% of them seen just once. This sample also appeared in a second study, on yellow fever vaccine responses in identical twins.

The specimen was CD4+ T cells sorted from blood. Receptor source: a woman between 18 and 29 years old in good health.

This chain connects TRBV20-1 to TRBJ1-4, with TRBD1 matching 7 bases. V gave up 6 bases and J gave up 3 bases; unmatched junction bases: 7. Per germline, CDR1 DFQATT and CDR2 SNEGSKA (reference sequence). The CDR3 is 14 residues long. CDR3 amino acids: CSADLQGPNEKLFF. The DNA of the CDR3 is TGCAGTGCAGACCTACAGGGGCCTAATGAAAAACTGTTTTTT.

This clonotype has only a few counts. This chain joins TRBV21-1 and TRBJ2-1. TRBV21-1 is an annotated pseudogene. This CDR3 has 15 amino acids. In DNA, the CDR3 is TGTGCCAGCAGCCCCACGGCCGATCGTACATATGAGCAGTTCTTC. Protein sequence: CASSPTADRTYEQFF.

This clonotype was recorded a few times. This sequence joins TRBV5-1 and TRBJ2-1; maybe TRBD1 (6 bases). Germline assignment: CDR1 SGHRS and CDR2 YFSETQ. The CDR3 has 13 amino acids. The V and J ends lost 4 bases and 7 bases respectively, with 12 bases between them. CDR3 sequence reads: CASSEPQGNEQFF. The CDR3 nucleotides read TGCGCCAGCAGCGAACCTCAGGGGAATGAGCAGTTCTTC.

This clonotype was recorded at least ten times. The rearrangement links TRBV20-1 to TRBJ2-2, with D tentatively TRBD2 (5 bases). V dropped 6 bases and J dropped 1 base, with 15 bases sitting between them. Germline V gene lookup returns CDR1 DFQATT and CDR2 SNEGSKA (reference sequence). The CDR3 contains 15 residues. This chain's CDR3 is CSAGAMERNTGELFF. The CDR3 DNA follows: TGCAGTGCGGGAGCGATGGAACGGAACACCGGGGAGCTGTTTTTT.

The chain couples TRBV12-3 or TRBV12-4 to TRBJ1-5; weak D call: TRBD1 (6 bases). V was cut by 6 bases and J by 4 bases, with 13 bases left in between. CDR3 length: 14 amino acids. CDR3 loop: CASRLDSTNQPQHF. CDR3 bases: TGTGCCAGCAGATTGGACAGCACGAATCAGCCCCAGCATTTT.

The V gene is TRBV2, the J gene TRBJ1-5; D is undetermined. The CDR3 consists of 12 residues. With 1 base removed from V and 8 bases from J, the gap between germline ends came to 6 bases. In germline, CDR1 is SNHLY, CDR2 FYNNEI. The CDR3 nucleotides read TGTGCCAGCAGTGAAGAAGACGAGCCCCAGCATTTT. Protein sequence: CASSEEDEPQHF.

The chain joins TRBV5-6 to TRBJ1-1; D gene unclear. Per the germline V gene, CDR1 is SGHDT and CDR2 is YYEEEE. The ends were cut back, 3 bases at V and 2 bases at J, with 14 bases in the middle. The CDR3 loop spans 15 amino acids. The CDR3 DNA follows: TGTGCCAGCAGCTCGGACGGGAGATCTAACACTGAAGCTTTCTTT. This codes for CASSSDGRSNTEAFF.